This TCR beta chain was found in a study of spatial heterogeneity in lung cancer. Study-level information: Unique TCR and UMI combinations averaged more than ten appearances each in raw reads.

The time point here: sample taken at primary tumor resection. Without sorting, whole RNA was sequenced from tumor, nontumor lung or frozen PBMC. Around 70 TRACERx patients with early, untreated non-small cell lung cancer donated samples. Every cDNA TCR molecule received its own unique molecular identifier. One entry per CDR3 protein results from TCRdb running MiXCR on the 5' RACE reads. This sample has about 17,000 distinct CDR3 sequences; about 22% occur once, and the top ten carry around 19%. CDR3 size: 16 residues. V lost 3 bases to trimming and J lost 6 bases; unmatched junction nucleotides: 5. The germline CDR1 and CDR2 sequences are SGHTA and FQGTGA. In its sample, this clonotype ranks as medium-sized.

This material consisted of PBMCs, taken at surgery. The chain carries TRBV7-3 and TRBJ2-3; 14 nucleotides agree with TRBD2. This clonotype was obtained from a female donor with early-stage non-small cell lung cancer. This CDR3 reads CASSLGLAGASDTQYF. CDR3 DNA sequence: TGTGCCAGCAGCTTGGGACTAGCGGGAGCATCGGATACGCAGTATTTT.